This T cell receptor (beta chain) comes out of a study of early T cells in non-severe SARS-CoV-2 infection listed by TCRdb under 2021. About the full investigation: TCR sequencing used bulk RNA from unsorted whole blood, so alpha and beta chains could not be paired. Here is what the overall study found, with its caveats: Matching against VDJdb was skewed toward anti-spike CD8 responses, likely underestimated virus-specific expansions, and missed private and CD4 specificities.

There are 17 amino acids in the CDR3, from cysteine to phenylalanine inclusive. Of all the DNA, just the CDR3 is kept, 51 bases in frame from base 1. The V end gives up 3 bases and the J end 3 bases, leaving 6 bases in the junction not matched to a gene. As encoded in the germline V gene (reference sequence), CDR1 is LGHDT while CDR2 is YNNKEL. A case-control design nested within a healthcare worker cohort in London, UK, was used, with weekly nasopharyngeal swab PCR tests and blood sampling performed. Healthcare workers were recruited between 23 and 31 March 2020, during the week of the UK lockdown, and were followed weekly for up to 16 weeks. Concerning this clonotype itself: Its antigen is currently not known. Base qualities were left out, and no much larger clone turns up one base away.

Preparation of the library involved 5' RACE. Sequenced using a NextSeq 500. In the TCR library protocol, unique molecular identifiers were attached to individual cDNA molecules to correct for PCR bias and sequencing error. Sequencing covered both TCR alpha and beta chains, and within each sample the abundances of alpha and beta sequences were tightly co-correlated. The paper's data handling went like this. V gene, J gene and CDR3 annotation of TCR sequences was performed with Decombinator V4. Expanded TCRs were defined as changing significantly between any two time points under a Poisson model with p below 0.0001. TCR abundances were normalised to the total number of TCRs sequenced per sample and were expressed as counts per million. TRAV1-2 paired with TRAJ12, TRAJ20 or TRAJ33 defined MAIT TCRs, while TRAV10 paired with TRAJ18 defined iNKT TCRs. A search of VDJdb, accessed on 1 November 2021, was run for TCRs annotated to CMV, EBV and SARS-CoV-2, with TCRs annotated for multiple antigens excluded. TCRdb reworked the public reads: Q25 trimming with fastp, MiXCR clone assembly, productive beta chains retained. Rows with a matching CDR3 protein are joined into one entry that keeps the most common DNA and genes. TCRdb, rather than the study authors, made the V and J calls. The sample yields over 95,000 distinct CDR3 sequences; roughly 17% were counted once. Jointly, the top ten make up 1.3% of the sample.

The sequencing sample was made of whole blood. The chain employs TRBV3-1 and TRBJ2-1, with TRBD2 identical over 12 junction bases. The clonotype was recovered from an adult who was a healthcare worker with PCR-confirmed SARS-CoV-2 infection or an uninfected control (not recorded which). The DNA sequence is TGTGCCAGCAGCCAGAGACTACTAGCGGGAGGCTACAATGAGCAGTTCTTC. Its coded protein is CASSQRLLAGGYNEQFF.